This T cell receptor beta chain was identified during a study of T cells in pancreatic ductal adenocarcinoma. General observations from the study: No significant tumor-blood clonality difference; means were about 0.1 and 0.07.

The selected patients with pancreatic ductal adenocarcinoma had surgery but no neoadjuvant therapy. The V and J ends lost 3 bases and 12 bases, in that order; junction bases with no gene match: 7. Per the germline V gene, CDR1 is SQVTM and CDR2 is ANQGSEA. This CDR3 is built from 12 residues. Data came from immunoSEQ multiplex PCR; TCRdb stores just in-frame clones and leaves some out. The data show roughly 31,000 clones, over 85% seen once. Comments on this clone: No antigen is known for it.

The clonotype was recovered from a human donor with pancreatic ductal adenocarcinoma. The V gene is TRBV29-1, the J gene TRBJ1-2, with 10 positions matching TRBD1. Specimen: PBMCs. The CDR3 DNA is TGCAGCGTTGATGGGGACAGGGGAGAAGACACCTTC. The encoded protein is CSVDGDRGEDTF.